This T cell receptor (beta chain) was profiled in a study of T cells after posttransplantation cyclophosphamide. Study results and caveats: Blood and skin or GI T cell repertoires showed limited TRB overlap. Donor CD8+ memory clones often dominated recipient blood repertoires at later times. Recipient CMV seropositivity and CMV reactivation strongly tracked TRB clonality.

On the day of bone marrow donation, the related graft donor provided peripheral blood. At least ten counts were recorded for this clone. Its antigen is still unknown. V was trimmed by 1 base and J by 6 bases, leaving 18 bases between them. From germline, CDR1 is MGHRA and CDR2 YSYEKL. CDR3 length equals 17 residues. Sequenced by immunoSEQ multiplex PCR; TCRdb stores in-frame clones only, minus some. Listed for the sample are tens of thousands of clones, none seen a single time. Sequencing input: PBMCs. This TCR was recovered from a middle-aged man in good health, CMV-negative, and a related stem cell transplant donor. The V gene is TRBV4-1, the J gene TRBJ1-4, with D tentatively TRBD1 (6 bases). The CDR3 spells CASSQAPQPGVDEKLFF. In nucleotides, the CDR3 is TGCGCCAGCAGCCAAGCACCCCAGCCAGGGGTAGATGAAAAACTGTTTTTT.